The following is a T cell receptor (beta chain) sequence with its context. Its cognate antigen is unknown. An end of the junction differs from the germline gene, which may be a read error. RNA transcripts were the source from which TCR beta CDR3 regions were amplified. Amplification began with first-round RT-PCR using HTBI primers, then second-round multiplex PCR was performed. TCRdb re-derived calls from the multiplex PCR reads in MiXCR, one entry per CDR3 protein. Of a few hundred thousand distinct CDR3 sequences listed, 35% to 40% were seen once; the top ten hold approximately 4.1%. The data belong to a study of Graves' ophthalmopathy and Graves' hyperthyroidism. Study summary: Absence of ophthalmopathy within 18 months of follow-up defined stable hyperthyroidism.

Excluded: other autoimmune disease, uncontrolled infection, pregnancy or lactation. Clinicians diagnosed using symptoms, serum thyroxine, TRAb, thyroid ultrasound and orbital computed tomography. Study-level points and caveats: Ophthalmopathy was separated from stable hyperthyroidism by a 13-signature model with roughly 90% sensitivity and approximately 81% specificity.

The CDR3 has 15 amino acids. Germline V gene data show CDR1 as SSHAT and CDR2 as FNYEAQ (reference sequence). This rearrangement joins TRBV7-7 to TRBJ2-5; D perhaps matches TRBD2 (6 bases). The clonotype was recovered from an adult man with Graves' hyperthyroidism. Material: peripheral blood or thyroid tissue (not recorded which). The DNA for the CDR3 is TGTGCTAGCAGCCGGAGGGTGGCAAGACAAGAGACCCAGTACTTC. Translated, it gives CASSRRVARQETQYF.